This entry lists 31 T cell receptor beta chains sequenced from one sample in a study of shared T cell receptors in the human thymus. Data came from immunoSEQ multiplex PCR; TCRdb stores just in-frame clones and leaves some out. Of hundreds of thousands of clones listed, about 80% are singletons. This same sample was also taken into another study, of human thymus T cells.

Specimen: thymocytes. These receptors originate from a boy under two years old with a congenital heart defect.

In this sample, this clone turned up a few times. This chain joins TRBV28 and TRBJ2-1, with 10 bases identical to TRBD2. J lost 0 bases, V lost 1 base, and 6 bases had no gene match. The CDR3 is 18 residues long. Germline CDR1 reads MDHEN; CDR2 reads SYDVKM. As DNA, the CDR3 is TGTGCCAGCAGTTTATCCGCTAGCGGGAGAGGCTCCTACAATGAGCAGTTCTTC. Its translation: CASSLSASGRGSYNEQFF.

This chain links TRBV11-3 with TRBJ2-1, with 13 bases lining up with TRBD2. Germline V gene lookup returns CDR1 SGHNT and CDR2 YENEEA. V shed 4 bases and J 8 bases; nucleotides not matched to a gene: 5. The CDR3 sequence is 15 residues long. This CDR3 reads CASSSTSGRGDEQFF. The CDR3 nucleotides read TGTGCCAGCAGCTCCACTAGCGGGAGGGGCGATGAGCAGTTCTTC.

Worth noting for this clone: One end of the junction does not line up with germline, which may come from a read error. The V and J genes are TRBV7-7 and TRBJ2-2, with 12 bases fitting TRBD2. Germline CDR1 and CDR2: SSHAT and FNYEAQ (reference sequence). This CDR3 region has 17 residues. The CDR3 DNA sequence: TGTGCTAGCAGCTTAGGGCTAGCGGGAGGGCCTGCCGGGGAGCTGTTTTTT. Residues: CASSLGLAGGPAGELFF.

This sequence joins TRBV14 and TRBJ2-3, with 7 nucleotides matching TRBD2. This CDR3 has 17 amino acids. The germline V gene has CDR1 SGHDN and CDR2 FVKESK. With 1 base clipped from V and 3 bases from J, the junction kept 10 bases outside the gene matches. This CDR3 reads CASSQGGRRERTDTQYF. CDR3 sequence (DNA): TGTGCCAGCAGCCAAGGGGGCAGGCGGGAGAGGACAGATACGCAGTATTTT. The whole variable domain, remainder taken from reference TRBV14 and TRBJ2-3, is EAGVTQFPSHSVIEKGQTVTLRCDPISGHDNLYWYRRVMGKEIKFLLHFVKESKQDESGMPNNRFLAERTGGTYSTLKVQPAELEDSGVYFCASSQGGRRERTDTQYFGPGTRLTVL.

The rearrangement joins TRBV13 to TRBJ1-3; the D is unclear. V dropped 5 bases and J dropped 0 bases, with 8 bases sitting between them. Germline V CDR1 and CDR2: PRHDT, FYEKMQ (reference sequence). The CDR3 extends over 14 amino acids. CDR3 coding DNA: TGTGCCAGCAGCCCCTACAGCTCTGGAAACACCATATATTTT. Translating gives CASSPYSSGNTIYF.

The chain employs TRBV6-6 and TRBJ2-1; TRBD2 agrees at 9 bases. V dropped 6 bases and J dropped 12; count of bases not matched to a gene: 15. CDR1 is MNHNY, CDR2 SVGAGI, per germline (reference sequence). This CDR3 region has 15 residues. The CDR3 DNA follows: TGTGCCAGCAGAATGGGGAGTAGCGGGGGTTCGGGGCAGTTCTTC. Its protein product is CASRMGSSGGSGQFF.

This clone was picked up one time. The chain has TRBV19 and TRBJ1-5; D perhaps matches TRBD1 (6 bases). Per the germline V gene, CDR1 is LNHDA and CDR2 is SQIVND (reference sequence). V lost 3 bases and J 11 bases, leaving 14 bases between the germline ends. The CDR3 contains 13 residues. Here the CDR3 reads CASSIQGPLAQHF. The CDR3 DNA reads TGTGCCAGTAGTATCCAGGGGCCCTTGGCCCAGCATTTT. The full variable domain, rest sourced from reference TRBV19 and TRBJ1-5, is DGGITQSPKYLFRKEGQNVTLSCEQNLNHDAMYWYRQDPGQGLRLIYYSQIVNDFQKGDIAEGYSVSREKKESFPLTVTSAQKNPTAFYLCASSIQGPLAQHFGDGTRLSIL.

The chain employs TRBV5-5 and TRBJ2-1, with D perhaps TRBD2 (5 bases). The CDR3 spans 12 residues. The ends were cut back, 2 bases at V and 6 bases at J, with 6 bases in the middle. Per germline, CDR1 SGHKS and CDR2 YYEKEE (reference sequence). CDR3 sequence: CASSFEGNEQFF. CDR3 DNA sequence: TGTGCCAGCAGCTTTGAGGGCAATGAGCAGTTCTTC.

This rearrangement joins TRBV28 to TRBJ2-5; a weak D match, TRBD1 (6 bases). Looked up from germline, CDR1 is MDHEN and CDR2 is SYDVKM. CDR3 length equals 15 residues. The V and J ends lost 4 bases and 3 bases respectively, with 15 bases between them. This CDR3 is CASSSRDTKEETQYF. CDR3 bases: TGTGCCAGCAGTTCTCGGGACACAAAGGAAGAGACCCAGTACTTC.

The genes are TRBV14 and TRBJ2-5, with 8 bases lining up with TRBD2. The V and J ends lost 2 bases and 1 base, in that order; junction bases with no gene match: 3. The CDR3 spans 15 residues. Germline V CDR1 and CDR2: SGHDN, FVKESK. This CDR3 reads CASSQPLAGQETQYF. DNA of the CDR3: TGTGCCAGCAGCCAACCCCTAGCGGGCCAAGAGACCCAGTACTTC.

This chain links TRBV7-9 with TRBJ2-5; D possibly corresponds to TRBD1 (5 bases). The length of the CDR3 is 15 residues. The germline CDR1 and CDR2 sequences are SEHNR and FQNEAQ (reference sequence). Trimming stripped 3 bases from V and 1 base from J, with 12 bases between. The CDR3 sequence: CASSFITGSQETQYF. The CDR3 nucleotides read TGTGCCAGCAGCTTTATTACAGGTTCCCAAGAGACCCAGTACTTC.

This rearrangement joins TRBV28 to TRBJ1-5; TRBD1 aligns across 7 bases. The V gene end was trimmed by 6 bases and the J gene end by 6 bases; junction bases not matched to a gene: 11. Germline assignment: CDR1 MDHEN and CDR2 SYDVKM. The CDR3 length is 15 residues. CDR3 DNA: TGTGCCAGCAGCCCATCACAGGGGTTTGGTCAGCCCCAGCATTTT. It translates to CASSPSQGFGQPQHF.

This clone was seen once. The V and J genes are TRBV15 and TRBJ2-1; D gene ambiguous. The ends were cut back, 4 bases at V and 0 bases at J, with 13 bases in the middle. The CDR3 has 16 amino acids. Germline CDR1 and CDR2: LNHNV and YYDKDF (reference sequence). CDR3 DNA: TGTGCCACCAGCACCCTTCAGCGTAGCTCCTACAATGAGCAGTTCTTC. This codes for CATSTLQRSSYNEQFF.

This clone was seen only a few times. The V call is TRBV7-9, the J call TRBJ2-1, with D hard to call. Trimming left V 5 bases short and J 1 base short, with 15 bases between. Germline values: CDR1 SEHNR, CDR2 FQNEAQ (reference sequence). The length of the CDR3 is 16 residues. CDR3 sequence reads: CASSTNRVRSYNEQFF. The CDR3 coding sequence is TGTGCCAGCAGCACCAACCGGGTTCGATCCTACAATGAGCAGTTCTTC.

The chain combines TRBV4-3 with TRBJ2-3; the match to TRBD2 covers 9 bases. Germline V gene sequence: CDR1 LGHNA, CDR2 YSLEER. Unmatched junction bases numbered 9, after V lost 4 bases and J lost 4 bases. The CDR3 consists of 16 residues. CDR3 DNA: TGCGCCAGCAGCCCCTTAGCGGGAGTGGGGCCAGATACGCAGTATTTT. It codes for CASSPLAGVGPDTQYF.

A few counts support this clone. The rearrangement joins TRBV10-3 to TRBJ2-5, with D perhaps TRBD2 (5 bases). Trimming took off 2 bases at V and 1 base at J, with 11 bases between the two ends. In germline, CDR1 is ENHRY, CDR2 SYGVKD. The CDR3 spans 15 residues. CDR3 residues: CAISEEWESQETQYF. In DNA, the CDR3 is TGTGCCATCAGTGAGGAGTGGGAGAGCCAAGAGACCCAGTACTTC.

The chain uses TRBV7-9 and TRBJ2-5; 9 nucleotides match TRBD1. This CDR3 comprises 13 residues. Trimming removed 4 bases from V and 5 bases from J; junction bases left unmatched: 2. The germline gives CDR1 SEHNR, CDR2 FQNEAQ (reference sequence). The CDR3 protein is CASSSTGGETQYF. CDR3 nucleotide sequence: TGTGCCAGCAGCTCGACAGGGGGGGAGACCCAGTACTTC.

This clone was observed a single time. The V call is TRBV15, the J call TRBJ1-5, with unresolved D. Trimming removed 0 bases at V and 6 bases at J, with 12 bases between. The CDR3 covers 15 residues. Germline CDR1 and CDR2: LNHNV and YYDKDF (reference sequence). CDR3 residues: CATSRDGQVSQPQHF. The CDR3 DNA reads TGTGCCACCAGCAGAGATGGGCAGGTGAGTCAGCCCCAGCATTTT. The full variable domain, rest sourced from reference TRBV15 and TRBJ1-5, is DAMVIQNPRYQVTQFGKPVTLSCSQTLNHNVMYWYQQKSSQAPKLLFHYYDKDFNNEADTPDNFQSRRPNTSFCFLDIRSPGLGDTAMYLCATSRDGQVSQPQHFGDGTRLSIL.

The V call is TRBV7-2, the J call TRBJ2-7, with D perhaps TRBD2 (5 bases). Trimming stripped 3 bases from V and 2 bases from J, with 14 bases between. The CDR3 is 15 amino acids. Per germline, CDR1 SGHTA and CDR2 FQGNSA. The CDR3 region has the DNA TGTGCCAGCAGCTTTGGACTTAGTACCCCCTACGAGCAGTACTTC. This gives the protein CASSFGLSTPYEQYF.

This chain links TRBV28 with TRBJ2-7; tentatively, D is TRBD1 (5 bases). CDR3 length equals 16 residues. V lost 3 bases and J lost 6, with 21 bases in between. The germline V gene encodes CDR1 MDHEN and CDR2 SYDVKM. The CDR3 sequence: CASSFAGSRITREQYF. CDR3 bases: TGTGCCAGCAGTTTCGCAGGGTCCAGGATAACGCGCGAGCAGTACTTC. The variable domain in full, with the rest retrieved from reference TRBV28 and TRBJ2-7, is DVKVTQSSRYLVKRTGEKVFLECVQDMDHENMFWYRQDPGLGLRLIYFSYDVKMKEKGDIPEGYSVSREKKERFSLILESASTNQTSMYLCASSFAGSRITREQYFGPGTRLTVT.

Worth noting for this clone: The sample has other DNA sequences that encode this CDR3 too. The chain combines TRBV20-1 with TRBJ1-1; D is unclear. The CDR3 loop spans 11 amino acids. The germline V and J ends were trimmed by 6 bases and 1 base, with 6 bases remaining between them. Looked up from germline, CDR1 is DFQATT and CDR2 is SNEGSKA (reference sequence). As DNA, the CDR3 is TGCAGTGCCCGGAGGAACACTGAAGCTTTCTTT. It specifies CSARRNTEAFF.

V and J are TRBV4-3 and TRBJ2-1; perhaps TRBD2 as D (5 bases). Germline values: CDR1 LGHNA, CDR2 YSLEER. Trimming stripped 4 bases from V and 6 bases from J, with 10 bases between. The CDR3 has 13 amino acids. The CDR3 here is CASSPDSTNEQFF. The CDR3 DNA reads TGCGCCAGCAGCCCGGACTCCACCAATGAGCAGTTCTTC.

The J gene is TRBJ1-2, the V gene TRBV28; perhaps TRBD1 as D (6 bases). The CDR3 contains 13 residues. Germline V gives CDR1 MDHEN, CDR2 SYDVKM. V lost 2 bases and J lost 7, with 11 bases in between. CDR3 sequence (DNA): TGTGCCAGCAGTTTAGTTAGGGGGGGTGGCTACACCTTC. Protein product: CASSLVRGGGYTF.

A single count supports this clone. V gene TRBV2 combines with J gene TRBJ2-6; TRBD2 matches at 14 bases. CDR1 and CDR2 from the germline V gene are SNHLY and FYNNEI. CDR3 length: 18 residues. Trimming cost V 6 bases and J 4 bases; bases outside gene matches: 8. The CDR3 reads CASRSPGLAGAGANVLTF. CDR3 coding DNA: TGTGCCAGCAGGAGCCCGGGACTAGCGGGAGCCGGGGCCAACGTCCTGACTTTC. The whole variable domain, remainder taken from reference TRBV2 and TRBJ2-6, is EPEVTQTPSHQVTQMGQEVILRCVPISNHLYFYWYRQILGQKVEFLVSFYNNEISEKSEIFDDQFSVERPDGSNFTLKIRSTKLEDSAMYFCASRSPGLAGAGANVLTFGAGSRLTVL.

This chain links TRBV5-4 with TRBJ2-1, with D possibly being TRBD1 (6 bases). The CDR3 extends over 16 amino acids. Germline loops: CDR1 SGHNT, CDR2 YYREEE (reference sequence). V lost 2 bases and J lost 4, with 16 bases in between. The CDR3 nucleotides read TGTGCCAGCAGCTTCAGAGACAGGCTTGCATACAATGAGCAGTTCTTC. Amino acid sequence: CASSFRDRLAYNEQFF.

The chain links TRBV9 to TRBJ2-3, with TRBD2 matching 9 bases. The CDR3 covers 16 residues. The ends lost 2 bases at V and 1 base at J; junction bases unmatched: 5. Per the germline V gene, CDR1 is SGDLS and CDR2 is YYNGEE. CDR3 amino acids: CASSVLAGEGTDTQYF. The CDR3 DNA follows: TGTGCCAGCAGCGTCTTAGCGGGAGAGGGCACAGATACGCAGTATTTT.

The CDR3 here is CASSYEGGEGGELFF. The CDR3 nucleotides read TGTGCCAGCAGCTACGAAGGGGGCGAGGGCGGGGAGCTGTTTTTT. This rearrangement joins TRBV14 to TRBJ2-2; 7 bases match TRBD1. The CDR3 extends over 15 amino acids. Germline trimming cut 5 bases from V and 7 bases from J; bases unmatched to any gene: 10. The V gene's germline CDR1 is SGHDN and CDR2 FVKESK.

V and J are TRBV13 and TRBJ2-7; tentative D call: TRBD1 (8 bases). The germline V gene encodes CDR1 PRHDT and CDR2 FYEKMQ (reference sequence). The CDR3 has 15 amino acids. Trimming pared 5 bases from V and 6 bases from J, leaving 20 bases between. The CDR3 DNA follows: TGTGCCAGCAGCCCCCAATACCACAGGGGGGGCGAGCAGTACTTC. Its translation: CASSPQYHRGGEQYF.

The chain is built from TRBV14 and TRBJ1-2, with D possibly TRBD1 on 6 matching bases. Trimming took off 0 bases at V and 3 bases at J, with 11 bases between the two ends. The CDR3 consists of 15 residues. Germline loops: CDR1 SGHDN, CDR2 FVKESK. CDR3 DNA: TGTGCCAGCAGCCAAGACCCGACAGGTCACTATGGCTACACCTTC. This encodes CASSQDPTGHYGYTF.

The J gene is TRBJ2-1, the V gene TRBV4-2, with 13 bases aligning to TRBD2. Germline V CDR1 and CDR2: LGHNA, YNFKEQ. The CDR3 is made up of 16 amino acids. Trimming at V came to 5 bases and at J to 3 bases, leaving 4 bases not matched to a gene. Written as DNA, the CDR3 is TGTGCCAGCAGCGAACTAGCGGGAGGGTTCTACAATGAGCAGTTCTTC. Translated: CASSELAGGFYNEQFF.

This clone was seen more than once but under ten times. This rearrangement joins TRBV10-2 to TRBJ1-3; weak D call: TRBD1 (6 bases). V lost 6 bases to trimming and J lost 2 bases, with 11 bases between them. The CDR3 extends over 14 amino acids. Germline V lookup: CDR1 WSHSY, CDR2 SAAADI. CDR3 protein: CASRSRGPGNTIYF. The CDR3 coding sequence is TGCGCCAGCAGGAGCAGGGGACCTGGAAACACCATATATTTT.